This TCR beta chain was recovered during a study of blood T cell repertoires in COVID-19. The overall study: The United States, Italy and Spain provided the acute and convalescent COVID-19 samples.

The data were produced by immunoSEQ multiplex PCR, yet TCRdb's version contains in-frame clones alone and is incomplete. The top ten hold less than 2% of the sample, which has about 180,000 clones, roughly 80% seen once. V shed 1 base and J shed 5 bases, with 8 bases lying between them. The CDR3 spans 13 residues. The germline V gene has CDR1 LGHNA and CDR2 YSLEER. Sequenced material: peripheral blood. The rearrangement joins TRBV4-3 to TRBJ2-5, with D possibly TRBD2 on 6 matching bases. The sequence came from a human donor in a cohort sampled during active COVID-19. The CDR3 loop reads CASSQGLDETQYF. CDR3 sequence (DNA): TGCGCCAGCAGCCAAGGACTAGACGAGACCCAGTACTTC.